The 5 T cell receptor beta chains listed next were all sequenced from one sample in a study of T cells in Graves' hyperthyroidism and ophthalmopathy. Amplification of TCR beta CDR3 regions used RNA as the template. When the TCR CDR3 underwent first-round RT-PCR, the HTBI primer set was used. Via MiXCR, TCRdb re-called the multiplex PCR reads, giving one row per CDR3 protein. The sample contains under 800,000 distinct CDR3 sequences, 11% to 15% of which appear only once. The sample consisted of blood. The receptors come from a woman under 30 with Graves' hyperthyroidism.

The CDR3 region has the DNA TGTGCCAGTAGTCGGACAGGGAACTATCAGCCCCAGCATTTT. Translation gives CASSRTGNYQPQHF. The chain couples TRBV19 to TRBJ1-5, with TRBD1 matching 8 bases. This CDR3 is built from 14 residues. V lost 5 bases to trimming and J lost 5 bases; unmatched junction nucleotides: 5. Per the germline V gene, CDR1 is LNHDA and CDR2 is SQIVND (reference sequence).

This clonotype was recorded a few times. The gene calls are TRBV7-3 and TRBJ1-2, with 8 positions matching TRBD1. This CDR3 comprises 14 residues. CDR1 and CDR2 from the germline V gene are SGHTA and FQGTGA. J gave up 8 bases and V 5 bases, and 10 bases lay outside the gene matches. CDR3 loop: CASSADGTGVGYTF. Written as DNA, the CDR3 is TGTGCCAGCAGCGCGGACGGGACAGGCGTGGGCTACACCTTC.

The V gene is TRBV19, the J gene TRBJ2-7, with D perhaps TRBD2 (5 bases). The length of the CDR3 is 13 residues. The ends were cut back, 10 bases at V and 1 base at J, with 14 bases in the middle. Germline V CDR1 and CDR2: LNHDA, SQIVND (reference sequence). The CDR3 reads CATSVQRSYEQYF. The CDR3 region has the DNA TGTGCCACCTCGGTACAGCGGTCCTACGAGCAGTACTTC.

Comment on this clonotype: One junction end does not reproduce the germline sequence, and a read error may be involved. V is TRBV13 and J is TRBJ2-7; possibly TRBD1 for D (5 bases). The CDR3 runs to 14 residues. CDR1 is PRHDT, CDR2 FYEKMQ, per germline (reference sequence). The chain's CDR3 is CAGSLYRSTYEQYF. CDR3 nucleotide sequence: TGTGCCGGCAGCTTATACAGGAGCACCTACGAGCAGTACTTC.

This clonotype was picked up many times. This rearrangement joins TRBV30 to TRBJ2-7; a weak D match, TRBD1 (6 bases). This CDR3 is built from 12 residues. Trimming stripped 1 base from V and 5 bases from J, with 9 bases between. Germline CDR1 and CDR2: GTSNPN and SVGIG (reference sequence). The CDR3 reads CAWSARGDEQYF. The CDR3 nucleotides are TGTGCCTGGAGTGCCAGGGGCGACGAGCAGTACTTC.